This passage covers 23 T cell receptor beta chains from one sample sequenced in a study of beta chain features in type 1 diabetes. What was sequenced were expressed TCRB transcripts, since all of the isolated RNA had been reverse transcribed. Sequencing used immunoSEQ multiplex PCR; TCRdb keeps in-frame clones, though not all of them. The sample consists of under 90,000 clones, roughly 30% of them appearing once. Sequencing input: stem cell memory CD4+ T cells from blood. The receptors were sampled from a woman aged 18-35 years in good health.

This clone was counted a few times. V is TRBV4-3 and J is TRBJ2-3, with 7 bases fitting TRBD2. Trimming took 0 bases from V and 3 from J; bases not matched to a gene: 6. The CDR3 is made up of 16 amino acids. Germline assignment: CDR1 LGHNA and CDR2 YSLEER. The CDR3 is CASSQEITGGTDTQYF. The DNA of the CDR3 is TGCGCCAGCAGCCAAGAGATTACGGGGGGAACAGATACGCAGTATTTT.

The chain couples TRBV27 to TRBJ1-5; the D gene is possibly TRBD1 (6 bases). CDR1 MNHEY and CDR2 SMNVEV come from the germline V gene (reference sequence). The CDR3 consists of 18 residues. V gave up 4 bases and J gave up 0 bases, with 19 bases separating them. The DNA of the CDR3 is TGTGCCAGCAGTTCCCCCGACAGGAAACACCTTAGCAATCAGCCCCAGCATTTT. This gives the protein CASSSPDRKHLSNQPQHF.

In this sample, this clone turned up a few times. The chain couples TRBV5-1 to TRBJ1-1; unclear D gene. V lost 6 bases and J 2 bases, leaving 17 bases between the germline ends. CDR3 length: 15 residues. Germline V lookup: CDR1 SGHRS, CDR2 YFSETQ. As DNA, the CDR3 is TGCGCCAGCAATCCCGGAGGAACGGCCAACACTGAAGCTTTCTTT. Translating it yields CASNPGGTANTEAFF.

V gene TRBV6-5 combines with J gene TRBJ1-1; possibly TRBD1 for D (6 bases). CDR3 length equals 13 residues. Trimming left V 6 bases short and J 2 bases short, with 10 bases between. Germline V gene sequence: CDR1 MNHEY, CDR2 SVGAGI. The chain's CDR3 is CASSLDRNTEAFF. DNA for the CDR3: TGTGCCAGCAGCTTGGACAGAAACACTGAAGCTTTCTTT.

The chain has TRBV11-2 and TRBJ2-7; 8 nucleotides align to TRBD2. Per the germline V gene, CDR1 is SGHAT and CDR2 is FQNNGV. V shed 5 bases, J shed 0 bases, and the junction held 9 bases outside the gene matches. The CDR3 has 16 residues. The chain's CDR3 is CASSPISGGDSYEQYF. CDR3 DNA: TGTGCCAGCAGCCCAATAAGCGGGGGAGACTCCTACGAGCAGTACTTC.

Only a few counts were recorded for this clone. The chain links TRBV10-3 to TRBJ2-2; a weak D match, TRBD1 (6 bases). The CDR3 extends over 15 amino acids. Trimming took 6 bases from V and 3 from J, leaving 14 bases between them. The germline V gene has CDR1 ENHRY and CDR2 SYGVKD. CDR3 residues: CAIRINAGDTGELFF. The CDR3 coding sequence is TGTGCCATCAGGATAAACGCAGGGGACACCGGGGAGCTGTTTTTT.

This clone appeared a few times. This sequence joins TRBV7-2 and TRBJ2-7, with D tentatively TRBD2 (6 bases). V was shortened by 7 bases and J by 0 bases, with 16 bases between the two germline ends. Germline assignment: CDR1 SGHTA and CDR2 FQGNSA. The CDR3 contains 15 residues. This CDR3 is CASTNGGSSSYEQYF. The CDR3 coding sequence is TGTGCCAGCACTAACGGGGGAAGTTCCTCCTACGAGCAGTACTTC.

CDR3 protein: CAISGGSGARDTQYF. In DNA, the CDR3 is TGTGCCATCAGTGGTGGTAGCGGGGCAAGGGATACGCAGTATTTT. The rearrangement links TRBV10-3 to TRBJ2-3; the match to TRBD2 covers 8 bases. This CDR3 is 15 amino acids long. From germline, CDR1 is ENHRY and CDR2 SYGVKD. The junction had 9 bases not matched to a gene; V was cut back by 4 bases and J by 6 bases.

V usage is TRBV6-1 and J usage is TRBJ2-3; the D gene is possibly TRBD1 (6 bases). Germline V gene sequence: CDR1 MNHNS, CDR2 SASEGT. V lost 4 bases to trimming and J lost 2 bases, with 13 bases between them. This CDR3 spans 15 amino acids. The DNA of the CDR3 is TGTGCCAGCAGTGTCGTCAGGGGTAACACAGATACGCAGTATTTT. Protein product: CASSVVRGNTDTQYF.

This clone turned up a few times. The CDR3 protein is CAWSVGAHEKLFF. The CDR3 DNA reads TGTGCCTGGAGTGTAGGGGCGCACGAAAAACTGTTTTTT. The V call is TRBV30, the J call TRBJ1-4; the D gene is possibly TRBD1 (5 bases). V lost 0 bases and J lost 8, with 10 bases in between. Germline values: CDR1 GTSNPN, CDR2 SVGIG (reference sequence). The CDR3 contains 13 residues. The full variable domain, rest sourced from reference TRBV30 and TRBJ1-4, is SQTIHQWPATLVQPVGSPLSLECTVEGTSNPNLYWYRQAAGRGLQLLFYSVGIGQISSEVPQNLSASRPQDRQFILSSKKLLLSDSGFYLCAWSVGAHEKLFFGSGTQLSVL.

The chain has TRBV19 and TRBJ1-2; D is uncertain. V was pared by 5 bases and J by 4 bases, with 17 bases between. Germline V CDR1 and CDR2: LNHDA, SQIVND (reference sequence). The CDR3 sequence is 15 residues long. The CDR3 DNA reads as TGTGCCAGTAGTGCCCTCCCCACAGTTACCTATGGCTACACCTTC. Encoded protein: CASSALPTVTYGYTF.

This clone was detected many times. The chain combines TRBV7-2 with TRBJ1-1; D possibly corresponds to TRBD1 (6 bases). Trimming removed 4 bases at V and 5 bases at J, with 11 bases between. CDR1 is SGHTA, CDR2 FQGNSA, per germline. The CDR3 has 13 residues. The CDR3 loop reads CASSSKGGTEAFF. In DNA, the CDR3 is TGTGCCAGCAGCTCTAAGGGGGGGACTGAAGCTTTCTTT.

CDR3 nucleotide sequence: TGTGCCAGCTCACCACAAGACAGGGGGCGCCGAGATACGCAGTATTTT. As protein: CASSPQDRGRRDTQYF. V usage is TRBV18 and J usage is TRBJ2-3, with 10 nucleotides matching TRBD1. The germline gives CDR1 KGHSH, CDR2 LQKENI. V lost 1 base and J lost 5; bases outside the gene matches: 6. CDR3 length: 16 residues.

This clone appeared a few times. The chain has TRBV29-1 and TRBJ1-2, with D possibly matching TRBD1 (5 bases). Germline-derived CDR1 and CDR2 are SQVTM and ANQGSEA. The germline V and J ends were trimmed by 0 bases and 4 bases, with 15 bases remaining between them. The CDR3 length is 15 residues. The CDR3, as DNA: TGCAGCGTTGAAGATCGTGGAAGGGGCACCTATGGCTACACCTTC. Its translation: CSVEDRGRGTYGYTF.

The sample holds a few counts of this clone. The rearrangement links TRBV29-1 to TRBJ2-4; 8 nucleotides line up with TRBD2. The CDR3 is 15 residues long. The ends lost 8 bases at V and 0 bases at J; junction bases unmatched: 9. Germline-derived CDR1 and CDR2 are SQVTM and ANQGSEA. The CDR3 bases are TGCAGCTTTAGCGGGAACCGGCTAGCCAAAAACATTCAGTACTTC. Translation: CSFSGNRLAKNIQYF.

The chain links TRBV6-5 to TRBJ1-2, with a weak D call TRBD1 (6 bases). The CDR3 runs 15 residues. Germline V gene data show CDR1 as MNHEY and CDR2 as SVGAGI. V lost 5 bases, J lost 6 bases, and 19 bases lay in between. This CDR3 is CASSQIQGAVHGYTF. In DNA form, the CDR3 reads TGTGCCAGCAGTCAGATACAGGGTGCGGTTCATGGCTACACCTTC.

V gene TRBV7-2 combines with J gene TRBJ2-3, with D possibly TRBD1 on 5 matching bases. Germline CDR1 SGHTA, CDR2 FQGNSA. Trimming took off 8 bases at V and 0 bases at J, with 12 bases between the two ends. The CDR3 is made up of 14 amino acids. The CDR3 loop is CASRRAGSTDTQYF. DNA for the CDR3: TGTGCCAGCCGCCGGGCAGGGAGCACAGATACGCAGTATTTT.

This clone was counted between two and nine times. At one boundary the junction diverges from the germline segment, which might be a read error. The CDR3 loop is CASSLGTGRDEQFF. In nucleotides, the CDR3 is TGTGCCAGCAGTTTGGGGACAGGAAGGGATGAGCAGTTCTTC. The rearrangement links TRBV5-8 to TRBJ2-1, with 8 bases identical to TRBD1. Germline V gene sequence: CDR1 SGHTS, CDR2 YDEGEE. The CDR3 extends over 14 amino acids.

This clone was counted a few times. The chain has TRBV5-1 and TRBJ2-7; 10 positions match TRBD1. The CDR3 loop spans 13 amino acids. With V trimmed by 4 bases and J by 6 bases, 4 bases remained unmatched. Germline CDR1 is SGHRS and CDR2 is YFSETQ. CDR3 loop: CASSRDRGREQYF. The CDR3 coding sequence is TGCGCCAGCAGCAGGGACAGGGGTCGCGAGCAGTACTTC.

This chain joins TRBV18 and TRBJ2-3; possible D gene TRBD2, 5 bases. This CDR3 has 15 amino acids. V gave up 10 bases and J gave up 4 bases, with 21 bases separating them. Germline V lookup: CDR1 KGHSH, CDR2 LQKENI. The CDR3 protein is CATGSGANRADTQYF. The CDR3 DNA sequence: TGTGCCACTGGGAGTGGAGCCAACCGGGCAGATACGCAGTATTTT.

The rearrangement joins TRBV7-2 to TRBJ1-2, with 12 bases matching TRBD1. Germline CDR1 and CDR2: SGHTA and FQGNSA. V dropped 5 bases and J dropped 8; count of bases not matched to a gene: 6. The CDR3 is 14 amino acids. The CDR3 here is CASSPGQGAWGYTF. As DNA, the CDR3 is TGTGCCAGCAGCCCGGGACAGGGGGCTTGGGGCTACACCTTC.

This clone was found a few times. This chain connects TRBV4-1 to TRBJ2-2, with D maybe TRBD2 (5 bases). This CDR3 is built from 17 residues. CDR1 is MGHRA and CDR2 is YSYEKL in the germline V gene. Trimming pared 4 bases from V and 5 bases from J, leaving 20 bases between. CDR3 nucleotide sequence: TGCGCCAGCAGCCTTAAGGATGGGCTCCGGGGTACCGGGGAGCTGTTTTTT. Encoded protein: CASSLKDGLRGTGELFF.

The rearrangement uses TRBV9 and TRBJ2-3; 9 bases map to TRBD2. Germline V gene data show CDR1 as SGDLS and CDR2 as YYNGEE. The CDR3 has 16 residues. V shed 0 bases, J shed 1 base, and the junction held 3 bases outside the gene matches. The CDR3 is CASSVDPSGGTDTQYF. CDR3 coding DNA: TGTGCCAGCAGCGTAGACCCTAGCGGGGGCACAGATACGCAGTATTTT.